Sequencing of this T cell receptor (beta chain) was carried out in a study of shared clonotypes between healthy human individuals. Study-wide findings and caveats: Naive subsets tended to show greater estimated richness than memory subsets. Only blood samples were collected, and tissue repertoires likely differ. Between four donors, naive CD4 clonotypes were shared at a level of roughly 5.5%.

This clone was recorded once. Its antigen is as yet unknown. CDR1 is SGHTA, CDR2 FQGTGA, per germline. This CDR3 has 15 residues. Trimming removed 5 bases at V and 2 bases at J, with 13 bases between. Repertoires were generated with immunoSEQ multiplex PCR, while TCRdb's copy carries only in-frame clones and drops some. The repertoire holds approximately 530,000 clones, with roughly 95% as singletons. The TCR sequence derives from a woman younger than 45 in good health. Sequenced material: naive CD4+ T cells sorted from blood. Sample subset: CD45RA+ positively selected. The gene calls are TRBV7-3 and TRBJ1-5; D gene uncertain. CDR3 bases: TGTGCCAGCAGCCCCAAGGACGGTGGCAATCAGCCCCAGCATTTT. Its protein is CASSPKDGGNQPQHF.